Listed below are T cell receptor beta chains from one sample, sequenced in a study of blood T cell repertoires in COVID-19. TCRdb's table, derived via immunoSEQ multiplex PCR, lists solely in-frame clones and lacks some. The sample shows fewer than 85,000 clones, less than 95% of them seen only once. The source material was peripheral blood. These TCRs come from a woman between 50 and 59 years old in a cohort sampled during active COVID-19. Each CDR3 is given with its conserved first and last residue. D genes are given only for firm matches. Only part of the rows carry a size: once, few, many, or a class if the clone is expanded.

>TRBJ2-1|.|TRBV6-6|.
TGTGCCAGCAGTAGGGGTTCCTACAATGAGCAGTTCTTC
CASSRGSYNEQFF
>TRBJ2-3|.|TRBV4-2|TRBD2
TGTGCCAGCAGCCAAGATGGCCGGGGAGGGGATACGCAGTATTTT
CASSQDGRGGDTQYF
>TRBJ1-5|few|TRBV18|TRBD1
TGTGCCAGCTCACGGACAGGGGGTGATCAGCCCCAGCATTTT
CASSRTGGDQPQHF
>TRBJ2-5|.|TRBV11-3|TRBD2
TGTGCCAGCAGCTTAGGATTAGCGGGAGCGGAGGAGACCCAGTACTTC
CASSLGLAGAEETQYF
>TRBJ2-7|.|TRBV3-1/TRBV3-2|TRBD2
TGTGCCAGCACAATACCGGGACTAGCGGGAGGCTACGAGCAGTACTTC
CASTIPGLAGGYEQYF
>TRBJ1-5|.|TRBV28|TRBD1
TGTGCCAGCAGGCCCGGGGCAGGGGGTTACAATCAGCCCCAGCATTTT
CASRPGAGGYNQPQHF
>TRBJ2-7|.|TRBV19|.
TGTGCCAGTAGTTCTTGGGGAGGAAACTCCTACGAGCAGTACTTC
CASSSWGGNSYEQYF
>TRBJ1-1|.|TRBV30|.
TGTGCCTGGAGTGTACTCGAAAGGGGCAACACTGAAGCTTTCTTT
CAWSVLERGNTEAFF
>TRBJ2-2|.|TRBV5-1|.
TGCGCCAGCAGAAAGGACTTTGGCACCGGGGAGCTGTTTTTT
CASRKDFGTGELFF
>TRBJ2-3|.|TRBV7-3|TRBD1
TGTGCCAGCAGCCAACAGGGGACAGATACGCAGTATTTT
CASSQQGTDTQYF
>TRBJ2-1|.|TRBV28|.
TGTGCCAGCAGCCTGCTAGATGAGCAGTTCTTC
CASSLLDEQFF
>TRBJ2-3|.|TRBV7-3|TRBD2
TGTGCCAGCAGCATTAGCGGGAGGGACCCAGATACGCAGTATTTT
CASSISGRDPDTQYF
>TRBJ2-3|.|TRBV3-1/TRBV3-2|.
TGTGCCAGCAGCCAAGATACGCTAGCCTCCCCCACAGATACGCAGTATTTT
CASSQDTLASPTDTQYF
>TRBJ1-5|few|TRBV7-3|TRBD1
TGTGCCAGCAGCTCAACAGGGGGCGGACAGCCCCAGCATTTT
CASSSTGGGQPQHF
>TRBJ2-1|.|TRBV5-1|.
TGCGCCAGCAGCTTCCCAGATTCGGCCCCTAGCTCCTACAATGAGCAGTTCTTC
CASSFPDSAPSSYNEQFF
>TRBJ1-5|.|TRBV7-9|TRBD1
TGTGCCAGCAGCTTAGGACAGGGGGACGGACAGCCCCAGCATTTT
CASSLGQGDGQPQHF
>TRBJ2-3|.|TRBV28|TRBD2
TGTGCCAGCCCACCTGGAACCGGGACTAGCTCTCCTTACACAGATACGCAGTATTTT
CASPPGTGTSSPYTDTQYF
>TRBJ2-5|.|TRBV7-7|.
TGTGCTAGCAGCTCCTCGCCGAGGGAGACCCAGTACTTC
CASSSSPRETQYF
>TRBJ1-4|.|TRBV9|TRBD1
TGTGCCAGCAGCGTAGGGACAGGGGAAGGTGAAAAACTGTTTTTT
CASSVGTGEGEKLFF
>TRBJ1-2|.|TRBV29-1|.
TGCAGCGTTAGAACTTCGTACTATGGCTACACCTTC
CSVRTSYYGYTF
>TRBJ2-7|.|TRBV14|TRBD2
TGTGCCAGCAGCCTCTCAGCGGGAGGAGTCGAGCAGTACTTC
CASSLSAGGVEQYF
>TRBJ2-7|.|TRBV5-1|.
TGCGCCAGCAGCCCACCAGAGGGCAACTACGAGCAGTACTTC
CASSPPEGNYEQYF
>TRBJ2-5|.|TRBV3-1/TRBV3-2|.
TGTGCCAGCAGCCACGGTCAAGAGACCCAGTACTTC
CASSHGQETQYF
>TRBJ2-5|.|TRBV6-6|TRBD2
TGTGCCAGCAGTCACAGGACTAGCGGGAGGGTCCAAGAGACCCAGTACTTC
CASSHRTSGRVQETQYF
>TRBJ1-5|.|TRBV28|TRBD1
TGTGCCAGCAGTTTCCTAGGGACAGGGCCCCAGCCCCAGCATTTT
CASSFLGTGPQPQHF
>TRBJ1-4|.|TRBV28|TRBD1
TGTGCCAGCAGTCGGGACAGGGAGGCAACTAATGAAAAACTGTTTTTT
CASSRDREATNEKLFF
>TRBJ1-2|.|TRBV18|TRBD1
TGTGCCAGCTCACTTGGACAGGGGGTTTCGAGTGGCTACACCTTC
CASSLGQGVSSGYTF
>TRBJ2-5|.|TRBV5-8|.
TGTGCCAGCAGCTTCCGTCTCGAGGAGACCCAGTACTTC
CASSFRLEETQYF
>TRBJ2-5|.|TRBV28|.
TGTGCCAGCAGTCCTCTAGGGGTTGGGGAGACCCAGTACTTC
CASSPLGVGETQYF
>TRBJ1-2|once|TRBV28|.
TGTGCCAGCAGTCCCACGGGGTATGGCTACACCTTC
CASSPTGYGYTF
>TRBJ1-1|.|TRBV30|.
TGTGCCTGGAGGCAGGTGAACACTGAAGCTTTCTTT
CAWRQVNTEAFF
>TRBJ2-7|.|TRBV19|.
TGTGCCAGTAGTATCCGTACTACCCTCGGGGAGCAGTACTTC
CASSIRTTLGEQYF
>TRBJ2-5|.|TRBV15|.
TGTGCCACCAGCAGAGTGTCGGGGGAAGAGACCCAGTACTTC
CATSRVSGEETQYF
>TRBJ2-7|.|TRBV3-1/TRBV3-2|TRBD1
TGTGCCAGCAGCCCCACGGCAGGGGGTTACTACGAGCAGTACTTC
CASSPTAGGYYEQYF
>TRBJ1-5|.|TRBV28|.
TGTGCCAGCAGTCCCGAACGGGGGAGGTTTAGCAATCAGCCCCAGCATTTT
CASSPERGRFSNQPQHF
>TRBJ2-7|.|TRBV11-2|TRBD1
TGTGCCAGCAGCTTAAATAGGTTAGGGGGCGACTCCTACGAGCAGTACTTC
CASSLNRLGGDSYEQYF
>TRBJ2-1|.|TRBV19|TRBD2
TGTGCCAGTAGTATTGGGGCGGGAGAGGGCTACAATGAGCAGTTCTTC
CASSIGAGEGYNEQFF
>TRBJ1-1|.|TRBV7-8|TRBD1
TGTGCCAGCAGCCTCAAGAAGGGGACAGGGGGCGCAAAGGTCACTGAAGCTTTCTTT
CASSLKKGTGGAKVTEAFF
>TRBJ2-5|.|TRBV3-1/TRBV3-2|TRBD2
TGTGCCAGCAGCCAAAGGGGGTCTAGCGGGGTGGGAGGGCAAGAGACCCAGTACTTC
CASSQRGSSGVGGQETQYF
>TRBJ2-7|.|TRBV2|TRBD1
TGTGCCAGCAGTCCCCGGGACAGGGCCTACGAGCAGTACTTC
CASSPRDRAYEQYF
>TRBJ2-1|.|TRBV6-1|.
TGTGCCAGCAGTGAAGAGGACACCAACTACAATGAGCAGTTCTTC
CASSEEDTNYNEQFF
>TRBJ1-2|.|TRBV4-1|TRBD1
TGCGCCAGCAGCCAAGTCGGGGACAGCGTCTATGGCTACACCTTC
CASSQVGDSVYGYTF
>TRBJ2-7|.|TRBV28|TRBD1
TGTGCCAGCAGTTTCTCGGACAGGGCCTCCTACGAGCAGTACTTC
CASSFSDRASYEQYF
>TRBJ2-7|.|TRBV5-6|.
TGTGCCAGCAGCTTGACGGGCGAGCAGTACTTC
CASSLTGEQYF
>TRBJ1-5|.|TRBV19|TRBD1
TGTGCCAGTAGAGGGGGACAGGGGTTGCAGCCCCAGCATTTT
CASRGGQGLQPQHF
>TRBJ1-6|.|TRBV14|TRBD1
TGTGCCAGCAGCCAAGATCCCCAGGGGGCTAATTCACCCCTCCACTTT
CASSQDPQGANSPLHF
>TRBJ2-5|once|TRBV11-2|TRBD1
TGTGCCAGCAGCTTACTACGTCGCAGGGGGCAGCAAGAGACCCAGTACTTC
CASSLLRRRGQQETQYF
>TRBJ1-2|.|TRBV9|TRBD1
TGTGCCAGCAGCGCCCGACAGGGGAGGGATGGACATGGCTACACCTTC
CASSARQGRDGHGYTF
>TRBJ2-5|.|TRBV15|.
TGTGCCACCAGCGCCCGCTTTGGGGAGGAGATAGAGACCCAGTACTTC
CATSARFGEEIETQYF
>TRBJ1-2|.|TRBV5-6|.
TGTGCCAGCAGCTTAATGGGAGGGAACTATGGCTACACCTTC
CASSLMGGNYGYTF
>TRBJ1-3|.|TRBV28|.
TGTGCCAGCAGCCAACAGCTTGACGGAAACACCATATATTTT
CASSQQLDGNTIYF
>TRBJ2-5|.|TRBV14|TRBD2
TGTGCCAGCAGCCAACGGGGATATGGACTAGCGGGAGGAGTGGAAGAGACCCAGTACTTC
CASSQRGYGLAGGVEETQYF
>TRBJ2-7|.|TRBV11-1|TRBD1
TGTGCCAGCAGCTTACGGACAGGGGGGAACGAGCAGTACTTC
CASSLRTGGNEQYF
>TRBJ1-5|.|TRBV30|.
TGTGCCTGGAGCCAGGATACCAATCAGCCCCAGCATTTT
CAWSQDTNQPQHF
>TRBJ2-5|.|TRBV9|TRBD1
TGTGCCAGCAGCGCCAGGGGGCGCTATGAGACCCAGTACTTC
CASSARGRYETQYF
>TRBJ2-5|.|TRBV18|.
TGTGCCAGCTCACCTCGCCGGGAGTCCCAAGAGACCCAGTACTTC
CASSPRRESQETQYF
>TRBJ2-1|.|TRBV2|TRBD2
TGTGCCAGCGGGGGGACGGGAGGGCCAAGCGATGAGCAGTTCTTC
CASGGTGGPSDEQFF